The entry below describes one T cell receptor (beta chain). No antigen is known for it. TCRdb's copy holds only in-frame clones and misses some; the assay was immunoSEQ multiplex PCR. Among over 55,000 clones listed, under 90% were seen once. The source of the sample is a study of OX40 agonist ivuxolimab in advanced cancers. Across the whole study: Dose-escalation cases comprised hepatocellular carcinoma, melanoma, renal cell or head and neck cancer. The study, taken as a whole, reports: Averaged across samples, CD8+ T cells carried more expanded clones than CD4+ did.

Patients were ineligible given autoimmune disease history or systemic immunosuppression. V shed 4 bases and J shed 10 bases, with 20 bases lying between them. CDR1 is SGHDT and CDR2 is YYEEEE in the germline V gene. The CDR3 spans 14 residues. The genes are TRBV5-6 and TRBJ1-1, with D maybe TRBD1 (5 bases). Sample: CD4+ or CD8+ T cells sorted from blood, taken in a trial of the OX40 agonist ivuxolimab. This TCR was sampled from an adult with an advanced solid tumor such as melanoma, head and neck, liver or kidney cancer. CDR3 in DNA: TGTGCCAGCAGCCTGAACTCAAGGGGAAGCGGAGCTTTCTTT. This gives the protein CASSLNSRGSGAFF.